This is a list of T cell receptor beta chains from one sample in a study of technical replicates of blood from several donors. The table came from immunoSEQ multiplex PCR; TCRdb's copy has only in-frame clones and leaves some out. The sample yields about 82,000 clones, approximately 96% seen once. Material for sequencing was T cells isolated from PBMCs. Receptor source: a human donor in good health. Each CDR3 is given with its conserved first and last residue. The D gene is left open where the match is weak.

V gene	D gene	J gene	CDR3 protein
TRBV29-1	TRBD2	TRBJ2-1	CSVAPRLAGGGEQFF
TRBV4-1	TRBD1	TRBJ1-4	CASSHNSRDRYEKLFF
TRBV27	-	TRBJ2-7	CASSLSSGNEQYF
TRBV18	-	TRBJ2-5	CASSRVGVETQYF
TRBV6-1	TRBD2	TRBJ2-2	CASSDRLAGAGELFF
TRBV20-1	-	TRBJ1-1	CSARVDTAPFF
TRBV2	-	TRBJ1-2	CASSEYPDSNYGYTF
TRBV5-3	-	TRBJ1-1	CARSWGAEAFF
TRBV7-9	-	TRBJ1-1	CASSSAVDTEAFF
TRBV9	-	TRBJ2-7	CASSLNRDHPSYEQYF
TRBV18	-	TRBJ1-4	CASSHGVEATNEKLFF
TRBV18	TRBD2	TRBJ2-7	CASSSALAGAYEQYF
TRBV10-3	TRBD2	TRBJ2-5	CAIKQLAGEETQYF
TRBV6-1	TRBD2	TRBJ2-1	CASSGGLAESDEQFF
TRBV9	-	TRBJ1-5	CASSVAQAGGNQPQHF
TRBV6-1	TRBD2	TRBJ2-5	CASCLTSGSQETQYF
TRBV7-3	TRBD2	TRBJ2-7	CASSLKGGVSSYEQYF
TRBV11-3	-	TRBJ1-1	CASSSGVVNTEAFF
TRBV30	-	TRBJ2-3	CAWSFADTQYF
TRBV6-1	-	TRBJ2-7	CASSEGARQYF
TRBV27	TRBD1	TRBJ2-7	CASSLSFSRQGMWEQYF
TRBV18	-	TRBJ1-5	CASSPLQNQPQHF
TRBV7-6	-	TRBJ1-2	CASSPRREVGGYTF
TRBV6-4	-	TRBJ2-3	CASSKQGIFTDTQYF
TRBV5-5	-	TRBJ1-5	CASSLQGTGNQPQHF
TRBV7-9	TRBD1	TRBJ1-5	CASSLELPGQNQPQHF
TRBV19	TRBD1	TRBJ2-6	CASSQITTGRSSGANVLTF
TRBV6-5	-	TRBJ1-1	CASSFRRGPSTEAFF
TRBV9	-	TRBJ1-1	CASSVEGVMNTEAFF